Each of the 4 T cell receptor beta chains below was sequenced from the same sample in a study of blood T cell repertoires in COVID-19. Some clones are missing from TCRdb's copy, which holds only in-frame ones; the method was immunoSEQ multiplex PCR. The data contain some 150,000 clones, around four fifths of them seen just once; the ten biggest clones take up roughly 1.4%. Input material: peripheral blood. All receptors come from a human donor in a cohort sampled during active COVID-19.

This chain connects TRBV27 to TRBJ1-6, with D perhaps matching TRBD1 (5 bases). The germline CDR1 and CDR2 sequences are MNHEY and SMNVEV (reference sequence). Deletions cut 8 bases from V and 1 base from J, with 18 bases between. This CDR3 region has 17 residues. Here the CDR3 DNA reads TGTGCCAGCGCCCGCCGGGGGAGGTTATCCTATAATTCACCCCTCCACTTT. Protein product: CASARRGRLSYNSPLHF.

The chain carries TRBV6-6 and TRBJ1-6; D gene ambiguous. Trimming removed 5 bases from V and 9 bases from J, with 8 bases in between. CDR1 is MNHNY and CDR2 is SVGAGI in the germline V gene (reference sequence). The CDR3 sequence is 12 residues long. CDR3 nucleotide sequence: TGTGCCAGCAGTCCCTCGGGTTCACCCCTCCACTTT. Translated: CASSPSGSPLHF.

The count of this clone is one. One end of the junction does not line up with germline, which may come from a read error. The rearrangement joins TRBV29-1 to TRBJ1-2; D is unclear. The CDR3 runs 11 residues. CDR1 and CDR2 (germline): SQVTM, ANQGSEA. The CDR3 sequence: CSVEGAYGYTF. Written as DNA, the CDR3 is TGCAGCGTGGAAGGCGCTTATGGCTACACCTTC.

This chain joins TRBV27 and TRBJ1-6, with TRBD1 matching over 9 bases. V lost 5 bases, J lost 6 bases, and 11 bases stayed unmatched. The germline gives CDR1 MNHEY, CDR2 SMNVEV (reference sequence). The CDR3 length is 17 residues. As DNA, the CDR3 is TGTGCCAGCAGTCCCCGGACAGGGGTCTCGCGTAATTCACCCCTCCACTTT. This codes for CASSPRTGVSRNSPLHF.